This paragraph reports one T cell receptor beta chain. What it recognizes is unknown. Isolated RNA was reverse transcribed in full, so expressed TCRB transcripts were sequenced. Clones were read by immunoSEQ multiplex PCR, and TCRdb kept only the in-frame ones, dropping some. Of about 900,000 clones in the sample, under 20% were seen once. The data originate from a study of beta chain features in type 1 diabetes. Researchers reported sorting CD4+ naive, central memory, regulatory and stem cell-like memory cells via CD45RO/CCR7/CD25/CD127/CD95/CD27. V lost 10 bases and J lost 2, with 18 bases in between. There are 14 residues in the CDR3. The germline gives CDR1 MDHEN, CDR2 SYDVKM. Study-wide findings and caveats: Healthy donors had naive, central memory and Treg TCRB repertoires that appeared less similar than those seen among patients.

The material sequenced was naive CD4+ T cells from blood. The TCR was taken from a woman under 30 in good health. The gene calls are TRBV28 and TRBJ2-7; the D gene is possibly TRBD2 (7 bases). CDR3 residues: CATLGASGAYEQYF. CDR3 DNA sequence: TGTGCCACCCTGGGGGCTAGCGGCGCCTACGAGCAGTACTTC.